This TCR beta chain originates from a study of beta chain features in type 1 diabetes. General study results and limits: Within each of all four CD4+ subsets, Type 1 diabetes patients had TCRB CDR3s that were moderately but significantly shorter.

About this clone: Its antigen is unidentified.

Since all of the isolated RNA was reverse transcribed, expressed TCRB transcripts were what got sequenced. Libraries were prepared by immunoSEQ multiplex PCR; TCRdb keeps only in-frame clonotypes and omits some of them. The sample lists about 650,000 clones, roughly an eighth occurring once. V lost 5 bases to trimming and J lost 4 bases; unmatched junction nucleotides: 10. The CDR3 spans 16 residues. Germline assignment: CDR1 PRHDT and CDR2 FYEKMQ (reference sequence). The origin of this receptor is a man aged 25 to 40 with type 1 diabetes. The specimen sequenced was naive CD4+ T cells from blood. The chain links TRBV13 to TRBJ2-3, with 9 bases matching TRBD2. CDR3 protein: CASSPGTSPGADTQYF. CDR3 coding DNA: TGTGCCAGCAGCCCAGGGACTAGCCCTGGGGCAGATACGCAGTATTTT. Filled out from reference TRBV13 and TRBJ2-3, the complete variable domain reads AAGVIQSPRHLIKEKRETATLKCYPIPRHDTVYWYQQGPGQDPQFLISFYEKMQSDKGSIPDRFSAQQFSDYHSELNMSSLELGDSALYFCASSPGTSPGADTQYFGPGTRLTVL.